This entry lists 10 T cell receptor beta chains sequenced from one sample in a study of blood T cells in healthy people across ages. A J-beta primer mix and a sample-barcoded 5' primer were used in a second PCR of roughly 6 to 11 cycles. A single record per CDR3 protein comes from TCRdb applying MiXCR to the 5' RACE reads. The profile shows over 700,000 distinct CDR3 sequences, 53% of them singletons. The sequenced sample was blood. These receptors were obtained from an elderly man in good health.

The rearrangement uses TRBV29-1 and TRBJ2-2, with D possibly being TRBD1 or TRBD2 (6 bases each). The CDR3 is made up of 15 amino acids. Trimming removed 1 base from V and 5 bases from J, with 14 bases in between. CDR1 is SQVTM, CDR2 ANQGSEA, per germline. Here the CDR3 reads CSVEGGTIGTGELFF. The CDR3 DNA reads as TGCAGCGTTGAAGGCGGGACAATCGGGACCGGGGAGCTGTTTTTT.

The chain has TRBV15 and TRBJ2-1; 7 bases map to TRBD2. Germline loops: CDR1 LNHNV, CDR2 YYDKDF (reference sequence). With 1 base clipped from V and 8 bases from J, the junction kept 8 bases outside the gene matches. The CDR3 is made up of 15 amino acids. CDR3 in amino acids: CATSRGSGGGYEQFF. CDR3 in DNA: TGTGCCACCAGCAGAGGGTCGGGAGGCGGCTATGAGCAGTTCTTC.

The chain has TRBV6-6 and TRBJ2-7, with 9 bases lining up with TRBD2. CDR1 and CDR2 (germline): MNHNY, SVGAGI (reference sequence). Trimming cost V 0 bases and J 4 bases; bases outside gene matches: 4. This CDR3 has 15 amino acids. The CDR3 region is CASSYSISGSYEQYF. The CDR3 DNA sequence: TGTGCCAGCAGTTACTCTATTAGCGGGAGTTACGAGCAGTACTTC.

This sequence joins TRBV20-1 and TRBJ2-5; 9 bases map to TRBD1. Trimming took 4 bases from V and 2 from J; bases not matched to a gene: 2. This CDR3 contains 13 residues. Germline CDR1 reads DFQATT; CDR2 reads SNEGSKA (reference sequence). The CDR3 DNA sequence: TGCAGTGCTAACAGGGGGCCGCAAGAGACCCAGTACTTC. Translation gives CSANRGPQETQYF.

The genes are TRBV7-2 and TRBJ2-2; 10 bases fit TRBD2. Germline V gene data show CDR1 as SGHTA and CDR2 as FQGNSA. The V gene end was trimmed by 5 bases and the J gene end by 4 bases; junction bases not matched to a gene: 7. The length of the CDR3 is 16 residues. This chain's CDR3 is CASSPSGLAATGELFF. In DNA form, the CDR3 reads TGTGCCAGCAGCCCAAGCGGACTAGCGGCCACCGGGGAGCTGTTTTTT.

CDR3 coding DNA: TGCGCCAGCACCATCCTAGGGACACCGAGCCACGAGCAGTACTTC. Translating gives CASTILGTPSHEQYF. The chain couples TRBV5-1 to TRBJ2-7; weak D call: TRBD1 (6 bases). The CDR3 consists of 15 residues. Germline CDR1 reads SGHRS; CDR2 reads YFSETQ. Trimming removed 6 bases at V and 5 bases at J, with 21 bases between. The entire variable domain, with the rest obtained from reference TRBV5-1 and TRBJ2-7, is as follows: KAGVTQTPRYLIKTRGQQVTLSCSPISGHRSVSWYQQTPGQGLQFLFEYFSETQRNKGNFPGRFSGRQFSNSRSEMNVSTLELGDSALYLCASTILGTPSHEQYFGPGTRLTVT.

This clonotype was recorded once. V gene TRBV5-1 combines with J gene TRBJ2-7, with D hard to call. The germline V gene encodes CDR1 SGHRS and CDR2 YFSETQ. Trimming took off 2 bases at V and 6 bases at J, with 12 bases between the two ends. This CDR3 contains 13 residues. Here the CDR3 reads CASSLREVGEQYF. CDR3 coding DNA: TGCGCCAGCAGCTTAAGGGAAGTGGGCGAGCAGTACTTC. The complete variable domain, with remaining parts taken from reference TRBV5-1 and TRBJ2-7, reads KAGVTQTPRYLIKTRGQQVTLSCSPISGHRSVSWYQQTPGQGLQFLFEYFSETQRNKGNFPGRFSGRQFSNSRSEMNVSTLELGDSALYLCASSLREVGEQYFGPGTRLTVT.

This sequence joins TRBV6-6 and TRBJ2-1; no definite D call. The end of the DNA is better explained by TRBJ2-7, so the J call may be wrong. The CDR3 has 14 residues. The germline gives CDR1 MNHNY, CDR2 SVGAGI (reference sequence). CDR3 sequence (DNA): TGTGCCAGCAGCCGTATCGCGGTTTACAATGAGCAGTACTTC. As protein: CASSRIAVYNEQYF.

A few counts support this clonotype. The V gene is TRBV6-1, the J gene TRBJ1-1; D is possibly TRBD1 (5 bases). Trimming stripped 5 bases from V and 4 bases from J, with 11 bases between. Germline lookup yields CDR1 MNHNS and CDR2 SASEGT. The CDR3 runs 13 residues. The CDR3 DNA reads TGTGCCAGCAGTCGGGGCGCGGGCACTGAAGCTTTCTTT. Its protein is CASSRGAGTEAFF.

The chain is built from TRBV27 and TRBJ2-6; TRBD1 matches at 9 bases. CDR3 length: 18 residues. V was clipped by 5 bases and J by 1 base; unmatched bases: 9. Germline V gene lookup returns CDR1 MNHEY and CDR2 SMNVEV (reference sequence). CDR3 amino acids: CASSRRGQGESGANVLTF. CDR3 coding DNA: TGTGCCAGCAGTAGAAGGGGACAGGGAGAGTCTGGGGCCAACGTCCTGACTTTC.